These 7 T cell receptor beta chains share one sample of origin, sequenced in a study of T cell changes during pregnancy in multiple sclerosis. Generated by immunoSEQ multiplex PCR, the TCRdb table keeps only in-frame clones and is missing some. The profile covers 78,000 or so clones, with around 92% appearing a single time and 2.6% taken by the ten largest. This specimen consisted of peripheral blood, obtained before pregnancy. The receptor set was obtained from a female donor with multiple sclerosis, enrolled in a pregnancy study.

The chain is built from TRBV27 and TRBJ2-3; 10 nucleotides agree with TRBD2. Germline values: CDR1 MNHEY, CDR2 SMNVEV (reference sequence). The V segment lost 2 bases and the J segment 4 bases; nucleotides outside the gene matches: 12. The CDR3 is 18 amino acids. This CDR3 is CASSLSFPAGGPADTQYF. CDR3 bases: TGTGCCAGCAGTTTAAGTTTTCCAGCGGGAGGGCCAGCAGATACGCAGTATTTT.

This chain connects TRBV27 to TRBJ2-7, with 11 bases matching TRBD2. V was clipped by 0 bases and J by 6 bases; unmatched bases: 4. Germline-derived CDR1 and CDR2 are MNHEY and SMNVEV (reference sequence). The CDR3 covers 15 residues. CDR3 coding DNA: TGTGCCAGCAGTTTATCGCGACTAGCGGGGCCCGAGCAGTACTTC. Translation: CASSLSRLAGPEQYF.

The chain carries TRBV6-1 and TRBJ2-3, with 7 nucleotides matching TRBD1. Germline lookup yields CDR1 MNHNS and CDR2 SASEGT. V was clipped by 2 bases and J by 6 bases; unmatched bases: 11. This CDR3 spans 16 amino acids. Here the CDR3 DNA reads TGTGCCAGCAGTGAAAGGAAGACAGGGTCCAGGGATACGCAGTATTTT. Protein product: CASSERKTGSRDTQYF.

This clone was picked up one time. V and J are TRBV28 and TRBJ1-3, with TRBD1 identical over 8 bases. Losses at the gene ends were 2 bases for V and 0 bases for J; bases not matched to a gene: 6. Germline CDR1 reads MDHEN; CDR2 reads SYDVKM. The CDR3 has 17 residues. The CDR3 is CASSLTGGLSSGNTIYF. Written as DNA, the CDR3 is TGTGCCAGCAGTTTAACAGGGGGACTGAGCTCTGGAAACACCATATATTTT. Full variable domain (rest looked up from reference TRBV28 and TRBJ1-3): DVKVTQSSRYLVKRTGEKVFLECVQDMDHENMFWYRQDPGLGLRLIYFSYDVKMKEKGDIPEGYSVSREKKERFSLILESASTNQTSMYLCASSLTGGLSSGNTIYFGEGSWLTVV.

The chain links TRBV7-2 to TRBJ1-2, with a tentative D call TRBD1 (6 bases). The CDR3 consists of 15 residues. Between the trimmed V and J ends, which lost 5 bases and 0 bases, there was a span of 13 bases. Germline CDR1 reads SGHTA; CDR2 reads FQGNSA. The CDR3 loop reads CASSPAGASNYGYTF. CDR3 sequence (DNA): TGTGCCAGCAGCCCCGCGGGGGCTTCTAACTATGGCTACACCTTC.

This clone has a handful of counts. This chain uses TRBV29-1 with TRBJ1-1; D is uncertain. Trimming stripped 4 bases from V and 1 base from J, with 7 bases between. Germline V gives CDR1 SQVTM, CDR2 ANQGSEA. The CDR3 is 12 amino acids. CDR3 DNA: TGCAGCGTTGTACAGCCGAACACTGAAGCTTTCTTT. Its protein product is CSVVQPNTEAFF.

The chain couples TRBV5-6 to TRBJ2-1; TRBD2 is a possible D gene (5 bases). The V and J ends lost 6 bases and 4 bases respectively, with 17 bases between them. The CDR3 has 15 amino acids. Looked up from germline, CDR1 is SGHDT and CDR2 is YYEEEE. DNA for the CDR3: TGTGCCAGCATTAATTTGAGGGAGCGGTACAATGAGCAGTTCTTC. As protein: CASINLRERYNEQFF.